Listed below are T cell receptor beta chains from one sample, sequenced in a study of blood T cell repertoires in COVID-19. Method: immunoSEQ multiplex PCR; TCRdb's copy keeps in-frame clones and lacks some. The table records approximately 350,000 clones, more than 80% of them present only once. Sequenced input: PBMCs or T cells enriched from blood (not recorded which). Source of these receptors: a man aged 18 to 29 who had recovered from COVID-19. Both conserved end residues are part of each CDR3. D genes are given only for firm matches. Size is omitted from some rows. Given values are once, few, many or a class for expanded clones.

size	J	D	V	CDR3	DNA
.	TRBJ1-5	.	TRBV2	CASSYTGSNQPQHF	TGTGCCAGCAGTTACACAGGGTCCAATCAGCCCCAGCATTTT
.	TRBJ2-4	.	TRBV5-1	CASSWDSKNIQYF	TGCGCCAGCAGCTGGGACTCCAAAAACATTCAGTACTTC
.	TRBJ1-3	.	TRBV11-2	CASSLAGTGNTIYF	TGTGCCAGCAGCTTAGCAGGGACTGGAAACACCATATATTTT
.	TRBJ1-3	.	TRBV10-3	CAISESAGITGNTIYF	TGTGCCATCAGTGAGTCGGCAGGGATTACCGGAAACACCATATATTTT
.	TRBJ2-1	TRBD2	TRBV3-1/TRBV3-2	CASSQDPSGSSIF	TGTGCCAGCAGCCAAGATCCTAGCGGGAGTTCGATCTTC
.	TRBJ1-3	.	TRBV14	CASSPWGGTGNTIYF	TGTGCCAGCAGCCCTTGGGGGGGCACTGGAAACACCATATATTTT
.	TRBJ1-4	.	TRBV25-1	CASGGGLGEKLFF	TGTGCCAGCGGGGGGGGGCTGGGAGAAAAACTGTTTTTT
.	TRBJ2-3	.	TRBV5-4	CASSLLVAGLSTDTQYF	TGTGCCAGCAGCTTGTTGGTCGCGGGATTGAGCACAGATACGCAGTATTTT
.	TRBJ1-2	TRBD1	TRBV30	CAWSGDRDGYTF	TGTGCCTGGAGTGGAGACAGGGATGGCTACACCTTC
.	TRBJ2-5	TRBD2	TRBV20-1	CSASRASGEQETQYF	TGCAGTGCTAGTCGGGCTAGCGGCGAGCAAGAGACCCAGTACTTC
.	TRBJ2-2	TRBD2	TRBV3-1/TRBV3-2	CASSPSGRGFGELFF	TGTGCCAGCAGCCCGAGCGGGAGAGGGTTCGGGGAGCTGTTTTTT
.	TRBJ2-7	.	TRBV5-4	CASSFFGGFSYEQYF	TGTGCCAGCAGCTTTTTTGGCGGTTTCTCCTACGAGCAGTACTTC
.	TRBJ2-5	.	TRBV5-1	CASSWGLEKTQYF	TGCGCCAGCAGCTGGGGGCTCGAGAAGACCCAGTACTTC
few	TRBJ1-2	.	TRBV19	CASSMSFGETYGYTF	TGTGCCAGTAGTATGAGTTTCGGGGAAACCTATGGCTACACCTTC
.	TRBJ1-5	TRBD1	TRBV6-5	CASSSGQGQQPQHF	TGTGCCAGCAGTTCTGGACAGGGACAACAGCCCCAGCATTTT
.	TRBJ1-2	.	TRBV19	CASSGLRDYGYTF	TGTGCCAGTAGTGGCCTCAGGGACTATGGCTACACCTTC
.	TRBJ1-2	TRBD1	TRBV7-6	CASSLGDRGRNYGYTF	TGTGCCAGCAGCTTAGGGGACAGGGGAAGGAACTATGGCTACACCTTC
.	TRBJ2-2	.	TRBV12-5	CASGQGANTGELFF	TGTGCTAGTGGTCAGGGCGCGAACACCGGGGAGCTGTTTTTT
.	TRBJ1-1	.	TRBV7-9	CASSPRKYSGTEAFF	TGTGCCAGCAGCCCTCGTAAATACAGCGGCACTGAAGCTTTCTTT
.	TRBJ2-5	TRBD2	TRBV7-2	CASSLGSGGNKETQYF	TGTGCCAGCAGCTTAGGTAGCGGGGGCAATAAAGAGACCCAGTACTTC
.	TRBJ2-1	.	TRBV28	CASSPQVGGRQFF	TGTGCCAGCAGTCCGCAGGTAGGAGGCCGGCAGTTCTTC
.	TRBJ2-6	TRBD1	TRBV6-2/TRBV6-3	CASSYSTRGQDPSGANVLTF	TGTGCCAGCAGTTACTCTACCCGGGGACAGGACCCCTCTGGGGCCAACGTCCTGACTTTC
.	TRBJ1-5	.	TRBV3-1/TRBV3-2	CASSLGSLYQPQHF	TGTGCCAGCAGCCTCGGGTCACTTTATCAGCCCCAGCATTTT
.	TRBJ2-7	.	TRBV2	CASSERSPREQYF	TGTGCCAGCAGTGAACGGTCACCCAGGGAGCAGTACTTC
few	TRBJ1-1	.	TRBV11-2	CASSGQSNTEAFF	TGTGCCAGCAGTGGACAGTCGAACACTGAAGCTTTCTTT
.	TRBJ2-1	TRBD2	TRBV27	CASTRKAGGSYNEQFF	TGTGCCAGCACACGCAAAGCGGGAGGCTCCTACAATGAGCAGTTCTTC
.	TRBJ2-7	.	TRBV5-4	CASSLRREQYF	TGTGCCAGCAGCTTGCGTCGGGAGCAGTACTTC
.	TRBJ2-7	.	TRBV11-2	CASSPSPRLAHEQYF	TGTGCCAGCAGCCCATCCCCAAGGCTAGCTCACGAGCAGTACTTC
.	TRBJ2-1	.	TRBV12-5	CASGLSGALYNEQFF	TGTGCTAGTGGTTTGTCAGGGGCGTTATACAATGAGCAGTTCTTC
.	TRBJ1-1	TRBD1	TRBV9	CASSFRDRGFTEAFF	TGTGCCAGCAGCTTCCGGGACAGGGGTTTCACTGAAGCTTTCTTT
.	TRBJ2-1	.	TRBV2	CASSVMQGLNEQFF	TGTGCCAGCAGTGTGATGCAGGGCCTAAATGAGCAGTTCTTC
.	TRBJ1-5	.	TRBV24-1	CATSAQGGAGPQHF	TGTGCCACCAGTGCACAAGGAGGGGCCGGGCCCCAGCATTTT
.	TRBJ2-3	.	TRBV6-1	CASSDGLTDTQYF	TGTGCCAGCAGTGACGGACTCACAGATACGCAGTATTTT
.	TRBJ2-3	TRBD2	TRBV7-3	CASSPWTSGAADTQYF	TGTGCCAGCAGCCCCTGGACTAGCGGGGCCGCAGATACGCAGTATTTT
.	TRBJ2-7	.	TRBV7-8	CASSSTQYEQYF	TGTGCCAGCAGCTCCACCCAGTACGAGCAGTACTTC
.	TRBJ1-2	.	TRBV5-5	CASSPDRNYGYTF	TGTGCCAGCAGCCCAGACAGAAACTATGGCTACACCTTC
.	TRBJ1-1	.	TRBV3-1/TRBV3-2	CASSQRVSRLMNTEAFF	TGTGCCAGCAGCCAGCGGGTTTCCAGGTTGATGAACACTGAAGCTTTCTTT
few	TRBJ2-2	.	TRBV9	CASSVVDSDSSLGELFF	TGTGCCAGCAGCGTAGTAGACTCGGACAGTAGCTTAGGGGAGCTGTTTTTT
.	TRBJ2-2	TRBD1	TRBV7-2	CASSTQTGAHTGELFF	TGTGCCAGCAGCACCCAGACAGGGGCACACACCGGGGAGCTGTTTTTT
.	TRBJ2-1	TRBD2	TRBV24-1	CATSSPRTSGTNNEQFF	TGTGCCACCAGTAGTCCAAGGACTAGCGGGACTAACAATGAGCAGTTCTTC
.	TRBJ2-3	TRBD2	TRBV7-3	CASSPSGAPGDTQYF	TGTGCCAGCAGCCCCAGCGGGGCCCCGGGGGATACGCAGTATTTT
.	TRBJ2-3	.	TRBV4-2	CASSQVTADTQYF	TGTGCCAGCAGCCAAGTTACGGCAGATACGCAGTATTTT
.	TRBJ1-5	TRBD1	TRBV27	CASSPDRERPQHF	TGTGCCAGCAGCCCAGACAGGGAGCGACCCCAGCATTTT
.	TRBJ2-2	.	TRBV13	CASSPRLPGELFF	TGTGCCAGCAGCCCTAGACTCCCCGGGGAGCTGTTTTTT
.	TRBJ2-3	.	TRBV20-1	CSASKGFGVITDTQYF	TGCAGTGCTAGTAAGGGCTTCGGGGTCATCACAGATACGCAGTATTTT
.	TRBJ1-2	.	TRBV27	CASSFQGRGGYTF	TGTGCCAGCAGTTTTCAGGGCAGGGGTGGCTACACCTTC
.	TRBJ2-3	TRBD2	TRBV7-2	CASSHRLAGGGTQYF	TGTGCCAGCAGCCATAGACTAGCGGGGGGTGGTACGCAGTATTTT
.	TRBJ1-2	.	TRBV18	CASSPPSLGATNYGYTF	TGTGCCAGCTCACCACCGAGTCTAGGGGCAACTAACTATGGCTACACCTTC
.	TRBJ2-7	TRBD1	TRBV2	CASSAGTGWTYEQYF	TGTGCCAGCAGCGCCGGGACAGGGTGGACCTACGAGCAGTACTTC